Below, 19 T cell receptor beta chains from the same sample are listed, as sequenced in a study of cytomegalovirus exposure and HLA in healthy donors. The PCR used 60 Vbeta and 13 Jbeta primers. Libraries were prepared by immunoSEQ multiplex PCR; TCRdb keeps only in-frame clonotypes and omits some of them. The table records about 55,000 clones, 55% to 85% of them present only once. Sequences were obtained from PBMCs. Every receptor here comes from a man aged 35 to 55 in good health and CMV-seropositive.

The chain carries TRBV5-6 and TRBJ2-5, with TRBD1 identical over 7 bases. The germline V gene encodes CDR1 SGHDT and CDR2 YYEEEE. This CDR3 has 14 residues. The junction had 3 bases not matched to a gene; V was cut back by 3 bases and J by 1 base. The DNA of the CDR3 is TGTGCCAGCAGCTGGACAGGTCCCCAAGAGACCCAGTACTTC. As protein: CASSWTGPQETQYF. The whole variable domain, remainder taken from reference TRBV5-6 and TRBJ2-5, is DAGVTQSPTHLIKTRGQQVTLRCSPKSGHDTVSWYQQALGQGPQFIFQYYEEEERQRGNFPDRFSGHQFPNYSSELNVNALLLGDSALYLCASSWTGPQETQYFGPGTRLLVL.

The chain joins TRBV6-4 to TRBJ1-1; D is unclear. The CDR3 spans 14 residues. Trimming stripped 3 bases from V and 1 base from J, with 9 bases between. CDR1 is MRHNA and CDR2 is SNTAGT in the germline V gene. The CDR3 coding sequence is TGTGCCAGCAGTGAAGAGCGCGGGAACACTGAAGCTTTCTTT. Its translation is CASSEERGNTEAFF.

The chain carries TRBV7-3 and TRBJ1-2; 8 bases agree with TRBD1. The CDR3 has 16 residues. Germline CDR1 reads SGHTA; CDR2 reads FQGTGA. V lost 1 base to trimming and J lost 4 bases; unmatched junction nucleotides: 8. Written as DNA, the CDR3 is TGTGCCAGCAGCTTAATTGGGGACAGGACGGGCTATGGCTACACCTTC. It is translated as CASSLIGDRTGYGYTF.

The chain carries TRBV5-6 and TRBJ2-2; 12 bases agree with TRBD1. V dropped 4 bases and J dropped 11; count of bases not matched to a gene: 12. CDR3 length: 16 amino acids. Germline CDR1 and CDR2: SGHDT and YYEEEE. The CDR3 here is CASSLNRRDRGRELFF. DNA for the CDR3: TGTGCCAGCAGCCTAAACCGCCGGGACAGGGGGCGTGAGCTGTTTTTT.

This clone was seen a handful of times. The V and J genes are TRBV7-3 and TRBJ2-1, with 8 bases fitting TRBD2. This CDR3 has 16 residues. Unmatched junction bases numbered 8, after V lost 3 bases and J lost 4 bases. Germline-derived CDR1 and CDR2 are SGHTA and FQGTGA. CDR3 DNA sequence: TGTGCCAGCAGCTTCTCGACTAGCGCGGGATACAATGAGCAGTTCTTC. This gives the protein CASSFSTSAGYNEQFF.

This clone was found a few times. The rearrangement joins TRBV30 to TRBJ1-2; TRBD1 aligns across 10 bases. CDR1 is GTSNPN, CDR2 SVGIG, per germline (reference sequence). V gave up 3 bases and J gave up 4 bases; unmatched junction bases: 5. The CDR3 has 14 amino acids. In nucleotides, the CDR3 is TGTGCCTGGAGGGACAGGGGGGCGGGCTATGGCTACACCTTC. Its protein product is CAWRDRGAGYGYTF. The complete variable domain, with remaining parts taken from reference TRBV30 and TRBJ1-2, reads SQTIHQWPATLVQPVGSPLSLECTVEGTSNPNLYWYRQAAGRGLQLLFYSVGIGQISSEVPQNLSASRPQDRQFILSSKKLLLSDSGFYLCAWRDRGAGYGYTFGSGTRLTVV.

There are a few counts of this clone. The chain has TRBV11-2 and TRBJ1-1, with 8 bases matching TRBD1. This CDR3 spans 13 amino acids. Losses at the gene ends were 5 bases for V and 3 bases for J; bases not matched to a gene: 2. The germline CDR1 and CDR2 sequences are SGHAT and FQNNGV. The CDR3: CASSGQGDTEAFF. The DNA of the CDR3 is TGTGCCAGCAGCGGACAGGGAGACACTGAAGCTTTCTTT.

This chain links TRBV11-2 with TRBJ2-2, with D possibly TRBD2 on 5 matching bases. The CDR3 runs to 15 residues. The V end lost 2 bases, the J end lost 7 bases, and 14 bases lay between the germline ends. CDR1 is SGHAT, CDR2 FQNNGV, per germline. The CDR3 region is CASSLWTSTSGELFF. CDR3 DNA: TGTGCCAGCAGCTTATGGACTTCTACTAGCGGGGAGCTGTTTTTT.

The rearrangement links TRBV2 to TRBJ1-2, with TRBD1 matching over 8 bases. The CDR3 is made up of 14 amino acids. After removal of 8 bases from V and 4 bases from J, the junction contained 9 bases not matched to a gene. Germline CDR1 is SNHLY and CDR2 is FYNNEI. The CDR3 loop is CASGSGGRGYGYTF. DNA for the CDR3: TGTGCCAGCGGCTCAGGGGGCCGGGGCTATGGCTACACCTTC. Based on the CDR3 plus reference TRBV2 and TRBJ1-2, the full variable domain is EPEVTQTPSHQVTQMGQEVILRCVPISNHLYFYWYRQILGQKVEFLVSFYNNEISEKSEIFDDQFSVERPDGSNFTLKIRSTKLEDSAMYFCASGSGGRGYGYTFGSGTRLTVV.

The chain uses TRBV6-5 and TRBJ1-4; D remains unclear. Trimming removed 0 bases at V and 4 bases at J, with 12 bases between. The CDR3 loop spans 16 amino acids. Looked up from germline, CDR1 is MNHEY and CDR2 is SVGAGI. The CDR3 sequence: CASSYSIRTVNEKLFF. The CDR3 nucleotides read TGTGCCAGCAGTTACTCGATTCGAACAGTTAATGAAAAACTGTTTTTT.

The chain is built from TRBV2 and TRBJ2-7; 7 positions match TRBD1. The CDR3 is 20 amino acids. CDR1 and CDR2 from the germline V gene are SNHLY and FYNNEI. The ends lost 2 bases at V and 2 bases at J; junction bases unmatched: 21. The CDR3 DNA sequence: TGTGCCAGCAGTGAATGGCCAATCACGGGGACCAGGGGGAGACCCTACGAGCAGTACTTC. It yields the protein CASSEWPITGTRGRPYEQYF.

The V gene is TRBV4-2, the J gene TRBJ2-5; weak D call: TRBD2 (5 bases). V was pared by 3 bases and J by 2 bases, with 10 bases between. The CDR3 covers 14 residues. From germline, CDR1 is LGHNA and CDR2 YNFKEQ. CDR3 loop: CASSQADSQETQYF. The CDR3 DNA sequence: TGTGCCAGCAGCCAGGCGGACTCTCAAGAGACCCAGTACTTC.

This clone was observed a single time. The chain has TRBV9 and TRBJ2-7, with D possibly being TRBD1 (5 bases). Germline CDR1 is SGDLS and CDR2 is YYNGEE. The CDR3 runs to 13 residues. Trimming removed 0 bases at V and 7 bases at J, with 11 bases between. The CDR3 loop is CASSVGQGGEQYF. DNA of the CDR3: TGTGCCAGCAGCGTAGGGCAGGGTGGGGAGCAGTACTTC.

The chain joins TRBV6-1 to TRBJ1-1; perhaps TRBD1 as D (5 bases). Germline lookup yields CDR1 MNHNS and CDR2 SASEGT. The CDR3 consists of 14 residues. V lost 4 bases and J 5 bases, leaving 14 bases between the germline ends. The CDR3 is CASSGTQGKTEAFF. CDR3 nucleotide sequence: TGTGCCAGCAGTGGGACCCAGGGTAAAACTGAAGCTTTCTTT.

The chain employs TRBV6-6 and TRBJ2-7, with 10 bases lining up with TRBD1. This CDR3 has 15 residues. In germline, CDR1 is MNHNY, CDR2 SVGAGI (reference sequence). The junction had 5 bases not matched to a gene; V was cut back by 5 bases and J by 1 base. In nucleotides, the CDR3 is TGTGCCAGCAGTACCCCGGACAGGGGGTCCTACGAGCAGTACTTC. It codes for CASSTPDRGSYEQYF.

The rearrangement joins TRBV7-3 to TRBJ1-1; 8 bases are shared with TRBD1. The CDR3 covers 17 residues. V trimming: 4 bases; J trimming: 4 bases; junction bases outside the gene matches: 14. Germline V gene lookup returns CDR1 SGHTA and CDR2 FQGTGA. This chain's CDR3 is CASSSQGAMIIGTEAFF. As DNA, the CDR3 is TGTGCCAGCAGCTCTCAGGGGGCGATGATCATCGGCACTGAAGCTTTCTTT.

The chain links TRBV27 to TRBJ1-2, with 10 positions matching TRBD1. The V segment lost 0 bases and the J segment 6 bases; nucleotides outside the gene matches: 4. Germline CDR1 and CDR2: MNHEY and SMNVEV (reference sequence). The CDR3 has 15 amino acids. CDR3 in amino acids: CASSLSPTGGHGYTF. CDR3 nucleotides: TGTGCCAGCAGTTTATCGCCGACAGGGGGCCATGGCTACACCTTC.

The chain links TRBV4-1 to TRBJ2-7; D is perhaps TRBD2 (7 bases). This CDR3 contains 17 residues. Germline loops: CDR1 MGHRA, CDR2 YSYEKL. V was clipped by 1 base and J by 7 bases, with 23 bases between them. CDR3 bases: TGCGCCAGCAGCCAAGTTTATGGGGGGGCCTTTGCGGGTGAGCAGTACTTC. Translated, it gives CASSQVYGGAFAGEQYF.

The DNA for the CDR3 is TGTGCCAGCAGTGACGAGGGGGCGCGGACTGAAGCTTTCTTT. Translated, it gives CASSDEGARTEAFF. The chain is built from TRBV6-1 and TRBJ1-1; 7 nucleotides agree with TRBD1. J gave up 5 bases and V 3 bases, and 6 bases lay outside the gene matches. The CDR3 has 14 residues. Germline V gives CDR1 MNHNS, CDR2 SASEGT.